This T cell receptor (beta chain) was identified in a study of identical twins. Study outcomes and limitations: Out-of-frame alpha sequences shared by twins were enriched for low generation probability. Potential partial confounding of zero-insertion analyses by invariant MAIT and iNKT cells was noted.

The V end was cut by 0 bases, the J end by 0 bases, with 5 bases between. Germline CDR1 SNHLY, CDR2 FYNNEI. The CDR3 runs 15 residues. Remarks on this clonotype: Its antigen is not identified.

Through template switching, a universal primer site was introduced, and the cDNA contained unique molecular identifiers. Each CDR3 protein gets one entry after TCRdb re-called the 5' RACE reads with MiXCR. The sample includes around 530,000 distinct CDR3 sequences, around 15% seen only once; the top ten take around 0.48%. These data were likewise used in another study, on yellow fever vaccine responses in identical twins.

Sequencing input: CD4+ T cells sorted from blood. V usage is TRBV2 and J usage is TRBJ2-2; D ambiguous. The TCR comes from a woman aged 18 to 35 in good health. CDR3 coding DNA: TGTGCCAGCAGTGAAGCATACGCGAACACCGGGGAGCTGTTTTTT. Amino acid sequence: CASSEAYANTGELFF.